These 20 T cell receptor beta chains share one sample of origin, sequenced in a study of cytomegalovirus exposure and HLA in healthy donors. Primers included in the PCR were 60 Vbeta and 13 Jbeta primers. The method was immunoSEQ multiplex PCR; TCRdb's version includes in-frame clones alone and lacks a portion of them. In the table there are 75,000 to 100,000 clones, about four fifths of which are singletons. Sequencing was performed on PBMCs. The receptor set was obtained from a man between 40 and 49 years old in good health and CMV-seropositive.

The V and J genes are TRBV9 and TRBJ2-3, with D uncertain. The germline gives CDR1 SGDLS, CDR2 YYNGEE. Between the trimmed V and J ends, which lost 2 bases and 0 bases, there was a span of 4 bases. The CDR3 is 13 residues long. The CDR3 sequence: CASSVGSTDTQYF. CDR3 sequence (DNA): TGTGCCAGCAGCGTCGGGAGCACAGATACGCAGTATTTT.

In this sample, this clone turned up once. The gene calls are TRBV7-9 and TRBJ2-7; D remains ambiguous. V lost 3 bases to trimming and J lost 0 bases, with 6 bases between them. Germline assignment: CDR1 SEHNR and CDR2 FQNEAQ (reference sequence). CDR3 size: 13 residues. The CDR3: CASSLTSSYEQYF. In nucleotides, the CDR3 is TGTGCCAGCAGCTTGACATCCTCCTACGAGCAGTACTTC.

The chain couples TRBV9 to TRBJ2-2; D remains unclear. Germline CDR1 and CDR2: SGDLS and YYNGEE. Trimming stripped 6 bases from V and 6 bases from J, with 12 bases between. There are 13 residues in the CDR3. The CDR3: CASTRESAGELFF. The CDR3 DNA sequence: TGTGCCAGCACCCGCGAGTCGGCCGGGGAGCTGTTTTTT.

The chain couples TRBV27 to TRBJ1-1; TRBD1 aligns across 10 bases. Germline-derived CDR1 and CDR2 are MNHEY and SMNVEV (reference sequence). This CDR3 region has 16 residues. The J segment lost 2 bases and the V segment lost 5 bases, leaving 8 bases of the junction unmatched. Written as DNA, the CDR3 is TGTGCCAGCAGTCCGGGACAGGGGCAGGGAAACACTGAAGCTTTCTTT. Amino acid sequence: CASSPGQGQGNTEAFF.

V usage is TRBV5-6 and J usage is TRBJ1-1; TRBD1 agrees at 9 bases. Looked up from germline, CDR1 is SGHDT and CDR2 is YYEEEE. CDR3 size: 15 residues. J gave up 1 base and V 2 bases, and 3 bases lay outside the gene matches. The CDR3 spells CASSLQGARNTEAFF. The CDR3, as DNA: TGTGCCAGCAGCTTACAGGGGGCGCGGAACACTGAAGCTTTCTTT. The entire variable domain, with the rest obtained from reference TRBV5-6 and TRBJ1-1, is as follows: DAGVTQSPTHLIKTRGQQVTLRCSPKSGHDTVSWYQQALGQGPQFIFQYYEEEERQRGNFPDRFSGHQFPNYSSELNVNALLLGDSALYLCASSLQGARNTEAFFGQGTRLTVV.

In DNA, the CDR3 is TGTGCCAGCAGCCCCAGGGCGAAGGATGGCTACACCTTC. This gives the protein CASSPRAKDGYTF. The chain employs TRBV6-1 and TRBJ1-2, with D possibly being TRBD1 (5 bases). This CDR3 has 13 amino acids. The V gene lost 6 bases and the J gene lost 6 bases, with 14 bases spanning the gap. Germline V gene lookup returns CDR1 MNHNS and CDR2 SASEGT.

There are a few counts of this clone. The chain couples TRBV5-1 to TRBJ2-7, with TRBD1 matching 9 bases. V shed 4 bases and J 0 bases; nucleotides not matched to a gene: 5. Looked up from germline, CDR1 is SGHRS and CDR2 is YFSETQ. The CDR3 consists of 15 residues. CDR3 sequence reads: CASSITGGVSYEQYF. In DNA form, the CDR3 reads TGCGCCAGCAGCATAACAGGGGGCGTCTCCTACGAGCAGTACTTC. Based on the CDR3 plus reference TRBV5-1 and TRBJ2-7, the full variable domain is KAGVTQTPRYLIKTRGQQVTLSCSPISGHRSVSWYQQTPGQGLQFLFEYFSETQRNKGNFPGRFSGRQFSNSRSEMNVSTLELGDSALYLCASSITGGVSYEQYFGPGTRLTVT.

The chain couples TRBV30 to TRBJ2-1; the match to TRBD2 covers 10 bases. The CDR3 runs to 15 residues. Germline V gene data show CDR1 as GTSNPN and CDR2 as SVGIG (reference sequence). The J segment lost 6 bases and the V segment lost 3 bases, leaving 8 bases of the junction unmatched. The CDR3, as DNA: TGTGCCTGGAGGTGGGCTAGCGGGAGAAGCAATGAGCAGTTCTTC. Translating it yields CAWRWASGRSNEQFF.

Remarks on this clone: One end of the junction fails to match germline, which may point to a read error. The chain uses TRBV7-8 and TRBJ2-2; tentatively, D is TRBD2 (5 bases). Germline CDR1 reads SGHVS; CDR2 reads FQNEAQ. There are 13 residues in the CDR3. CDR3 amino acids: CASSETDTGKLFF. The CDR3 coding sequence is TGTGCCAGCAGCGAGACGGATACCGGGAAGCTGTTTTTT.

The sample holds a few counts of this clone. J is TRBJ1-2 and V is TRBV6-1; D is perhaps TRBD1 (6 bases). V was trimmed by 3 bases and J by 1 base, leaving 15 bases between them. The CDR3 spans 16 residues. Germline V gene data show CDR1 as MNHNS and CDR2 as SASEGT. Written as DNA, the CDR3 is TGTGCCAGCAGTGATCTCCGGGACACCCTTAACTATGGCTACACCTTC. Translated, it gives CASSDLRDTLNYGYTF.

The genes are TRBV11-2 and TRBJ1-6; perhaps TRBD1 as D (5 bases). CDR3 length: 15 amino acids. Germline assignment: CDR1 SGHAT and CDR2 FQNNGV. The ends were cut back, 4 bases at V and 7 bases at J, with 14 bases in the middle. This CDR3 is CASSSTEGRNSPLHF. The CDR3 nucleotides are TGTGCCAGCAGCTCCACTGAGGGGAGGAATTCACCCCTCCACTTT.

The chain is built from TRBV19 and TRBJ2-1; D might be TRBD1 (5 bases). V shed 0 bases and J shed 12 bases, with 18 bases lying between them. Germline loops: CDR1 LNHDA, CDR2 SQIVND (reference sequence). This CDR3 has 15 amino acids. The chain's CDR3 is CASSIDPPDSRGQFF. The CDR3, as DNA: TGTGCCAGTAGTATAGACCCCCCTGACAGCCGAGGGCAGTTCTTC.

The chain joins TRBV6-5 to TRBJ2-7; TRBD2 matches 7 bases. Germline V gene sequence: CDR1 MNHEY, CDR2 SVGAGI. Trimming at V came to 5 bases and at J to 1 base, leaving 5 bases not matched to a gene. The CDR3 extends over 14 amino acids. CDR3 in DNA: TGTGCCAGCAGTACCCCGGGACTATCCTACGAGCAGTACTTC. Residues: CASSTPGLSYEQYF.

V is TRBV2 and J is TRBJ1-1, with a possible D match to TRBD1 (6 bases). The CDR3 consists of 14 residues. Trimming removed 4 bases from V and 1 base from J, with 10 bases in between. Germline assignment: CDR1 SNHLY and CDR2 FYNNEI. CDR3 sequence (DNA): TGTGCCAGCAGTGCCCTGACAGGGAACACTGAAGCTTTCTTT. Its protein is CASSALTGNTEAFF.

This clone was recorded a few times. This chain uses TRBV28 with TRBJ1-2, with D perhaps matching TRBD1 (6 bases). The germline V gene has CDR1 MDHEN and CDR2 SYDVKM. V dropped 5 bases and J dropped 2 bases, with 12 bases sitting between them. This CDR3 is 14 amino acids long. CDR3 sequence (DNA): TGTGCCAGCAGTGGGGGACATCGAAACTATGGCTACACCTTC. Protein sequence: CASSGGHRNYGYTF.

The chain joins TRBV7-9 to TRBJ2-5; 7 bases are shared with TRBD1. Germline V lookup: CDR1 SEHNR, CDR2 FQNEAQ (reference sequence). The junction had 8 bases not matched to a gene; V was cut back by 6 bases and J by 1 base. The CDR3 sequence is 15 residues long. CDR3 DNA sequence: TGTGCCAGCAGTACGACAGGGATTTTCCAAGAGACCCAGTACTTC. Protein sequence: CASSTTGIFQETQYF.

The chain has TRBV18 and TRBJ1-2; D gene ambiguous. Trimming stripped 6 bases from V and 3 bases from J, with 11 bases between. Germline V gene sequence: CDR1 KGHSH, CDR2 LQKENI. This CDR3 is 13 amino acids long. The CDR3 spells CASSLTEDYGYTF. DNA for the CDR3: TGTGCCAGCTCGCTCACAGAAGACTATGGCTACACCTTC.

Note on this clone: At the DNA level, this CDR3 is encoded by other sequences in the same sample as well. The J gene is TRBJ2-7, the V gene TRBV27, with D maybe TRBD2 (5 bases). Trimming stripped 2 bases from V and 3 bases from J, with 11 bases between. The CDR3 is 14 amino acids. From germline, CDR1 is MNHEY and CDR2 SMNVEV (reference sequence). The CDR3 coding sequence is TGTGCCAGCAGTTTACTGGGCAGCGGCTACGAGCAGTACTTC. This encodes CASSLLGSGYEQYF.

The genes are TRBV7-6 and TRBJ2-1; 7 bases agree with TRBD2. This CDR3 has 17 residues. Germline loops: CDR1 SGHVS, CDR2 FNYEAQ. Trimming cost V 6 bases and J 4 bases; bases outside gene matches: 15. CDR3 region: CASSSSPSAGMYNEQFF. The CDR3 region has the DNA TGTGCCAGCAGTTCCTCCCCATCAGCGGGAATGTACAATGAGCAGTTCTTC.

The chain has TRBV6-6 and TRBJ2-3; 8 bases match TRBD2. CDR1 MNHNY and CDR2 SVGAGI come from the germline V gene (reference sequence). V lost 6 bases to trimming and J lost 1 base; unmatched junction nucleotides: 6. This CDR3 comprises 15 residues. CDR3 coding DNA: TGTGCCAGCAGGAGGACTAGCAGCCGCACAGATACGCAGTATTTT. It encodes CASRRTSSRTDTQYF.